This T cell receptor beta chain was obtained from a study of CXCR3-negative and CXCR3-positive naive CD8 T cells. Findings and caveats of the study: The TRB CDR3s that CXCR3-positive naive cells carried were more hydrophobic than those of CXCR3-negative naive cells.

Libraries of TRB cDNA were made by 5' RACE and carried UMIs. TCRdb re-called the 5' RACE reads and catalogs CDR3 proteins one per entry, DNA excluded. The sample table sets out under 85,000 distinct CDR3 sequences. As concerns this clonotype: The antigen is unknown.

Germline lookup yields CDR1 LGHNA and CDR2 YNFKEQ. The CDR3 contains 15 residues. The receptor's source is a human donor in good health. Some clones in this sample may be carry-over from other donors' samples. Sequences were obtained from naive CXCR3+ CD8+ T cells from blood. Sample subset: CD45RO-CCR7+CD27+CD95- naive CD8+ T cells expressing CXCR3 (TNR3+). The chain uses TRBV4-2 and TRBJ2-7; the TCRdb call, TRBD2, lacks DNA for checking. The CDR3 sequence is CASSQDTSGGVWQYF.